This T cell receptor beta chain came from a study of cytomegalovirus exposure and HLA in healthy donors. TCRdb's copy holds only in-frame clones and misses some; the assay was immunoSEQ multiplex PCR. The table lists approximately 130,000 clones, about 87% of them singletons. Between the trimmed V and J ends, which lost 4 bases and 1 base, there was a span of 14 bases. CDR1 and CDR2 (germline): SGDLS, YYNGEE. This CDR3 has 15 residues. This sequence joins TRBV9 and TRBJ1-1; perhaps TRBD1 as D (6 bases). The sample comprised PBMCs. This TCR came from a woman younger than 30 in good health and CMV-seronegative. In DNA form, the CDR3 reads TGTGCCAGCAGCCTCCAAGGGGGAGAGAACACTGAAGCTTTCTTT. Protein product: CASSLQGGENTEAFF.